This entry lists 12 T cell receptor beta chains sequenced from one sample in a study of cytomegalovirus exposure and HLA in healthy donors listed by TCRdb under 2017. Library generation was performed with the immunoSEQ multiplex PCR assay. As stored in TCRdb, this immuneACCESS dataset retains in-frame rearrangements with V and J assigned. A fraction of the clones does not appear; measured against another copy, unresolved V genes explain less than half of the discrepancy, and the remainder lacks a known reason. For this sample the table gives 95,000 to 150,000 clones, of which approximately 92% were detected only once. 1% to 1.4% of the sample comes from the top ten. The specimen was PBMCs. Every receptor here comes from a woman between 18 and 30 years old in good health and CMV-seronegative.

This chain connects TRBV14 to TRBJ1-6; tentatively, D is TRBD1 (5 bases). Germline values: CDR1 SGHDN, CDR2 FVKESK. This CDR3 has 16 residues. Trimming pared 2 bases from V and 7 bases from J, leaving 15 bases between. CDR3 sequence (DNA): TGTGCCAGCAGCCAATCTAACAGGATAAGGAATTCACCCCTCCACTTT. Encoded protein: CASSQSNRIRNSPLHF.

J is TRBJ2-3 and V is TRBV7-2; 15 bases map to TRBD2. Germline loops: CDR1 SGHTA, CDR2 FQGNSA. The CDR3 has 16 amino acids. Unmatched junction bases numbered 7, after V lost 6 bases and J lost 6 bases. The CDR3 bases are TGTGCCAGCAGACACGGACTAGCGGGAGGGCAGGATACGCAGTATTTT. Amino acid sequence: CASRHGLAGGQDTQYF.

V is TRBV27 and J is TRBJ1-1; D possibly corresponds to TRBD1 (6 bases). The CDR3 has 14 residues. CDR1 and CDR2 from the germline V gene are MNHEY and SMNVEV (reference sequence). V lost 2 bases and J lost 4, with 11 bases in between. This CDR3 reads CASSLAGAATEAFF. In DNA, the CDR3 is TGTGCCAGCAGTTTAGCGGGGGCGGCCACTGAAGCTTTCTTT.

This chain links TRBV5-1 with TRBJ1-2; 10 bases are a match to TRBD1. V shed 0 bases, J shed 8 bases, and the junction held 13 bases outside the gene matches. The CDR3 totals 17 residues. CDR1 is SGHRS, CDR2 YFSETQ, per germline. CDR3 amino acids: CASSLAFISGTGDGYTF. CDR3 sequence (DNA): TGCGCCAGCAGCTTGGCCTTTATTAGTGGGACAGGGGACGGCTACACCTTC.

The genes are TRBV4-2 and TRBJ1-5, with TRBD1 as a possible D gene (6 bases). Germline CDR1 reads LGHNA; CDR2 reads YNFKEQ. Trimming cost V 0 bases and J 7 bases, with 16 bases left between them. The CDR3 extends over 16 amino acids. Here the CDR3 reads CASSQEYSSRGQPQHF. The CDR3 bases are TGTGCCAGCAGCCAAGAATACTCGTCAAGGGGGCAGCCCCAGCATTTT.

A few counts support this clone. The V gene is TRBV6-1, the J gene TRBJ1-5, with 7 bases lining up with TRBD1. The CDR3 runs 14 residues. CDR1 is MNHNS and CDR2 is SASEGT in the germline V gene. The V segment lost 7 bases and the J segment 6 bases; nucleotides outside the gene matches: 9. The CDR3 sequence: CASNIGTEIQPQHF. The CDR3, as DNA: TGTGCCAGCAACATCGGGACAGAAATTCAGCCCCAGCATTTT.

V and J are TRBV5-5 and TRBJ2-1, with 7 bases identical to TRBD2. The V gene's germline CDR1 is SGHKS and CDR2 YYEKEE (reference sequence). This CDR3 contains 17 residues. V shed 4 bases and J 6 bases; nucleotides not matched to a gene: 16. In DNA form, the CDR3 reads TGTGCCAGCAGCCGACAAACTAGCGCAAGTAGTGGCAATGAGCAGTTCTTC. The encoded protein is CASSRQTSASSGNEQFF. The full variable domain, in which reference TRBV5-5 and TRBJ2-1 provide the parts outside the CDR3, is DAGVTQSPTHLIKTRGQQVTLRCSPISGHKSVSWYQQVLGQGPQFIFQYYEKEERGRGNFPDRFSARQFPNYSSELNVNALLLGDSALYLCASSRQTSASSGNEQFFGPGTRLTVL.

The chain joins TRBV30 to TRBJ1-3; D not resolved. The CDR3 spans 14 residues. Looked up from germline, CDR1 is GTSNPN and CDR2 is SVGIG (reference sequence). V lost 2 bases and J 0 bases, leaving 8 bases between the germline ends. The CDR3: CAWSLGVSGNTIYF. For the CDR3, the DNA is TGTGCCTGGAGTCTAGGCGTCTCTGGAAACACCATATATTTT.

The chain is built from TRBV11-2 and TRBJ2-1; 10 bases are shared with TRBD2. The germline gives CDR1 SGHAT, CDR2 FQNNGV. J gave up 10 bases and V 2 bases, and 11 bases lay outside the gene matches. The CDR3 is made up of 16 amino acids. Here the CDR3 DNA reads TGTGCCAGCAGCTTACCTACTAGCGGGAACCCATGGGAGCAGTTCTTC. Its translation is CASSLPTSGNPWEQFF.

This clone was seen only once. The chain links TRBV11-3 to TRBJ2-7, with a weak D call TRBD1 (6 bases). The germline CDR1 and CDR2 sequences are SGHNT and YENEEA. V was trimmed by 5 bases and J by 3 bases, leaving 17 bases between them. This CDR3 is built from 15 residues. CDR3 sequence reads: CASSAGGRGLYEQYF. Written as DNA, the CDR3 is TGTGCCAGCAGCGCGGGCGGCAGGGGCCTCTACGAGCAGTACTTC.

This clone was counted once. CDR3 bases: TGCGCCAGCAGCTTGTTAAGGGGCGGAGATACGCAGTATTTT. Its translation is CASSLLRGGDTQYF. The rearrangement uses TRBV5-1 and TRBJ2-3; D might be TRBD1 (5 bases). This CDR3 spans 14 amino acids. Trimming left V 1 base short and J 5 bases short, with 11 bases between. CDR1 SGHRS and CDR2 YFSETQ come from the germline V gene.

The rearrangement joins TRBV6-5 to TRBJ2-1; D unresolved. V shed 6 bases and J shed 6 bases, with 6 bases lying between them. This CDR3 spans 11 amino acids. The germline gives CDR1 MNHEY, CDR2 SVGAGI. CDR3 DNA: TGTGCCAGCAGCCTAACCAATGAGCAGTTCTTC. It yields the protein CASSLTNEQFF.